What follows are 20 T cell receptor beta chains derived from one specimen sequenced in a study of molecular identifiers for immune sequencing clone quantification. In TCRdb, the PCR reads were re-called with MiXCR into one record per CDR3 protein. The sample lists more than 70,000 distinct CDR3 sequences, approximately 22% seen once, with 1.1% in the top ten. Sequences were obtained from naive CD8+ T cells from blood, with Jurkat cell RNA spiked in. Subset described: FACS-sorted CD8+CD4-CCR7+CD45RA+ naive T cells. Receptor source: a human donor in good health. Some libraries in this study had Jurkat cell RNA spiked in.

Ten or more counts support this clonotype. The chain employs TRBV7-3 and TRBJ1-6, with D possibly being TRBD1 (5 bases). The V end lost 5 bases, the J end lost 4 bases, and 9 bases lay between the germline ends. CDR1 and CDR2 from the germline V gene are SGHTA and FQGTGA. CDR3 size: 14 residues. The CDR3 sequence is CASSTGQYNSPLHF. In nucleotides, the CDR3 is TGTGCCAGCAGCACCGGACAATATAATTCACCCCTCCACTTT.

This clonotype was seen only a few times. The chain joins TRBV5-5 to TRBJ2-1; no reliable D call. The length of the CDR3 is 15 residues. Germline V gene sequence: CDR1 SGHKS, CDR2 YYEKEE (reference sequence). Trimming removed 0 bases at V and 7 bases at J, with 14 bases between. The CDR3 reads CASSLGMGTTNEQFF. CDR3 nucleotides: TGTGCCAGCAGCTTGGGGATGGGAACGACGAATGAGCAGTTCTTC.

The rearrangement links TRBV24-1 to TRBJ1-2; weak D call: TRBD1 (5 bases). The CDR3 runs to 16 residues. Between the trimmed V and J ends, which lost 3 bases and 1 base, there was a span of 14 bases. CDR1 is KGHDR and CDR2 is SFDVKD in the germline V gene. CDR3 amino acids: CATSDPTGSGNYGYTF. The CDR3 bases are TGTGCCACCAGTGATCCCACAGGATCTGGTAACTATGGCTACACCTTC.

At least ten counts were recorded for this clonotype. This rearrangement joins TRBV4-3 to TRBJ1-1; 8 bases align to TRBD1. CDR1 and CDR2 from the germline V gene are LGHNA and YSLEER. Trimming removed 3 bases from V and 11 bases from J; junction bases left unmatched: 17. This CDR3 has 16 amino acids. Here the CDR3 reads CASSQDRTGTGWGAFF. As DNA, the CDR3 is TGCGCCAGCAGCCAGGACAGAACCGGGACAGGATGGGGGGCTTTCTTT.

This clonotype came up a few times. This could be a read error, since a much larger clone is one nucleotide away. The rearrangement uses TRBV7-9 and TRBJ2-7; the match to TRBD1 covers 7 bases. CDR1 and CDR2 from the germline V gene are SEHNR and FQNEAQ (reference sequence). The trim removed 3 bases at V and 3 bases at J, leaving 2 bases unmatched. This CDR3 spans 13 amino acids. This CDR3 reads CASSLGQNYEQYF. As DNA, the CDR3 is TGTGCCAGCAGCTTGGGACAGAACTACGAGCAGTACTTC.

The V and J genes are TRBV30 and TRBJ2-7; tentatively, D is TRBD2 (5 bases). Germline CDR1 GTSNPN, CDR2 SVGIG (reference sequence). This CDR3 has 14 amino acids. Trimming left V 2 bases short and J 6 bases short, with 17 bases between. The CDR3 loop reads CAWSQASSDPEQYF. In DNA, the CDR3 is TGTGCCTGGAGTCAGGCTAGCTCGGATCCCGAGCAGTACTTC.

This clonotype was counted many times. This sequence joins TRBV9 and TRBJ1-1; D is ambiguous. This CDR3 has 13 amino acids. The V end lost 0 bases, the J end lost 7 bases, and 10 bases lay between the germline ends. Looked up from germline, CDR1 is SGDLS and CDR2 is YYNGEE. This CDR3 is CASSVDFGVEAFF. In DNA, the CDR3 is TGTGCCAGCAGCGTAGATTTTGGGGTTGAAGCTTTCTTT.

To note about this clonotype: This may be a read error, as it is one base from a much larger clone. Since the CDR3 does not end with the conserved phenylalanine or tryptophan, this likely comes from a read error. The chain employs TRBV10-2 and TRBJ1-1; D possibly corresponds to TRBD1 (5 bases). Germline CDR1 WSHSY, CDR2 SAAADI. The CDR3 contains 12 residues. The V gene lost 6 bases and the J gene lost 3 bases, with 8 bases spanning the gap. DNA of the CDR3: TGCGCCAGCAGGGGGGATTACACTGAAGCTTTCTTG. Its translation: CASRGDYTEAFL.

As for this clonotype: This may be a read error, as it is one base from a much larger clone. This rearrangement joins TRBV12-3 or TRBV12-4 to TRBJ2-3; D is perhaps TRBD1 (5 bases). There are 13 residues in the CDR3. CDR3 nucleotide sequence: TGTGCCAGCAGCCCCGACAGCACAGATACGCTGTATTTT. This codes for CASSPDSTDTLYF.

This clonotype turned up a few times. The chain joins TRBV11-3 to TRBJ2-1; no clear D gene. CDR1 is SGHNT, CDR2 YENEEA, per germline. There are 13 residues in the CDR3. V was clipped by 5 bases and J by 3 bases, with 8 bases between them. The CDR3 loop is CASSNEDYNEQFF. CDR3 bases: TGTGCCAGCAGCAATGAAGACTACAATGAGCAGTTCTTC.

This chain joins TRBV12-3 or TRBV12-4 and TRBJ2-1; TRBD2 aligns across 10 bases. The V gene end was trimmed by 1 base and the J gene end by 2 bases; junction bases not matched to a gene: 2. The CDR3 contains 16 residues. The chain's CDR3 is CASSLESGGAYNEQFF. The CDR3 region has the DNA TGTGCCAGCAGTTTAGAAAGCGGGGGGGCCTACAATGAGCAGTTCTTC.

This clonotype was seen many times. The chain uses TRBV20-1 and TRBJ2-7, with D possibly being TRBD1 (5 bases). V lost 6 bases and J 0 bases, leaving 12 bases between the germline ends. CDR1 DFQATT and CDR2 SNEGSKA come from the germline V gene (reference sequence). The CDR3 runs to 13 residues. Written as DNA, the CDR3 is TGCAGTGCAACCGGACACAACTCCTACGAGCAGTACTTC. Its translation is CSATGHNSYEQYF.

This clonotype was recorded a few times. V usage is TRBV13 and J usage is TRBJ2-7, with 7 nucleotides matching TRBD2. This CDR3 is built from 14 residues. Looked up from germline, CDR1 is PRHDT and CDR2 is FYEKMQ (reference sequence). Trimming took 4 bases from V and 6 from J; bases not matched to a gene: 9. The CDR3 here is CASSYGLGTLEQYF. CDR3 sequence (DNA): TGTGCCAGCAGCTATGGACTAGGGACTCTCGAGCAGTACTTC.

The V call is TRBV29-1, the J call TRBJ1-2; possibly TRBD1 for D (5 bases). V lost 7 bases and J lost 3, with 12 bases in between. CDR3 length: 12 residues. Germline CDR1 and CDR2: SQVTM and ANQGSEA. The CDR3 bases are TGCAGCGCCCGGGACGGCCACTATGGCTACACCTTC. It yields the protein CSARDGHYGYTF.

This clonotype occurred many times. One junction end does not reproduce the germline sequence, and a read error may be involved. V usage is TRBV2 and J usage is TRBJ2-7, with D possibly being TRBD2 (5 bases). The CDR3 contains 15 residues. CDR1 is SNHLY, CDR2 FYNNEI, per germline. CDR3 amino acids: CASSQDYRPDYGQYF. DNA for the CDR3: TGTGCCAGCAGTCAAGATTATCGACCAGACTACGGGCAGTACTTC.

The sample holds a few counts of this clonotype. V is TRBV2 and J is TRBJ1-2; D is perhaps TRBD1 (5 bases). This CDR3 contains 14 residues. Germline values: CDR1 SNHLY, CDR2 FYNNEI. Trimming left V 5 bases short and J 8 bases short, with 18 bases between. In DNA, the CDR3 is TGTGCCAGCAGTCTACAGGACACTGACGAAGGCTACACCTTC. This sequence encodes CASSLQDTDEGYTF.

This clonotype was observed many times. V is TRBV7-9 and J is TRBJ1-2; no firm D call. Germline assignment: CDR1 SEHNR and CDR2 FQNEAQ (reference sequence). The V end lost 4 bases, the J end lost 3 bases, and 12 bases lay between the germline ends. CDR3 length: 14 residues. The CDR3 loop is CASSSIQADYGYTF. The CDR3 coding sequence is TGTGCCAGCAGCTCGATCCAAGCTGACTATGGCTACACCTTC.

At least ten counts were recorded for this clonotype. CDR3 in DNA: TGTGCCAGCAGCGGGACTAGCGGGCGTCCTTTCACAGATACGCAGTATTTT. It is translated as CASSGTSGRPFTDTQYF. This chain connects TRBV7-3 to TRBJ2-3; TRBD2 matches 12 bases. Trimming at V came to 5 bases and at J to 2 bases, leaving 8 bases not matched to a gene. The germline V gene has CDR1 SGHTA and CDR2 FQGTGA. The CDR3 spans 17 residues.

This chain links TRBV11-2 with TRBJ2-5; D unclear. Germline V gene sequence: CDR1 SGHAT, CDR2 FQNNGV. The CDR3 contains 10 residues. V lost 4 bases to trimming and J lost 5 bases, with 2 bases between them. The DNA of the CDR3 is TGTGCCAGCAGCTCTGAGACCCAGTACTTC. This encodes CASSSETQYF.

On this clonotype: This could be a read error, since a much larger clone is one nucleotide away. The V and J genes are TRBV12-3 or TRBV12-4 and TRBJ2-1; D remains unclear. This CDR3 spans 13 amino acids. This chain's CDR3 is CASSFGLVAERFF. The DNA for the CDR3 is TGTGCCAGCAGTTTTGGGCTAGTTGCTGAGCGGTTCTTC.